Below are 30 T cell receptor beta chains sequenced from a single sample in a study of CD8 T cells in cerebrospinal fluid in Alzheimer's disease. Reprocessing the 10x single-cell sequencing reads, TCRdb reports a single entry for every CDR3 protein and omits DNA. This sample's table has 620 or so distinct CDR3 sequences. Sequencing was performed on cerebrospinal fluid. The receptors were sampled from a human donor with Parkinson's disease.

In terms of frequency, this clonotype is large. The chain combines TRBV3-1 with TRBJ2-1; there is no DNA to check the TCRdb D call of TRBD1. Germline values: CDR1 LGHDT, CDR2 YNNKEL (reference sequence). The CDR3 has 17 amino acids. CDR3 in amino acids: CASSQGVGARVLNEQFF.

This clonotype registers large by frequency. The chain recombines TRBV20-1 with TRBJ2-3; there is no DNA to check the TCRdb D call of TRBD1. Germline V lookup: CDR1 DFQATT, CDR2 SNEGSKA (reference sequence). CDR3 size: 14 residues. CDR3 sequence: CSARLAGGEDTQYF.

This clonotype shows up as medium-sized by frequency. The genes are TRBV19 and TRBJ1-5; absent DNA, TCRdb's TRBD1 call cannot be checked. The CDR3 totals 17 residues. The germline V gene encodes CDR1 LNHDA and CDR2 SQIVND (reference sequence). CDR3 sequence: CASSLGPGGGSNQPQHF. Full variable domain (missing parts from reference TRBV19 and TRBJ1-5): DGGITQSPKYLFRKEGQNVTLSCEQNLNHDAMYWYRQDPGQGLRLIYYSQIVNDFQKGDIAEGYSVSREKKESFPLTVTSAQKNPTAFYLCASSLGPGGGSNQPQHFGDGTRLSIL.

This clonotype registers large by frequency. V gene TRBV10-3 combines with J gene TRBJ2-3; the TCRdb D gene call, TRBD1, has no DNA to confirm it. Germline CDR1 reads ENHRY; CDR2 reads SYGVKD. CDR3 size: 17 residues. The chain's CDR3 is CAISGQGASASTDTQYF.

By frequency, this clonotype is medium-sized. The CDR3 reads CASSQVSVGIGRTYGYTF. This chain uses TRBV4-1 with TRBJ1-2. Germline V gene data show CDR1 as MGHRA and CDR2 as YSYEKL. CDR3 length equals 18 residues.

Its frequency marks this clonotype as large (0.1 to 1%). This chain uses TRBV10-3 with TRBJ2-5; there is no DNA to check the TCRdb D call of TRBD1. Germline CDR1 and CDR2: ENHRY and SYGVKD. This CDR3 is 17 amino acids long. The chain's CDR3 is CAISVSNAAQLQETQYF.

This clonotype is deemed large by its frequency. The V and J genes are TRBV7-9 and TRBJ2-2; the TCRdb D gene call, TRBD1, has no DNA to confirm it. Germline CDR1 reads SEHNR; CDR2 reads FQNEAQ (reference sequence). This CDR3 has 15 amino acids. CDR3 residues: CASSPLWGRTGELFF.

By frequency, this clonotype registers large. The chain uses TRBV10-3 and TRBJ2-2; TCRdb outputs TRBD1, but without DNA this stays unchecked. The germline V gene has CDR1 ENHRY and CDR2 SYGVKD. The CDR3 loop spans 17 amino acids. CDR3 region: CAISLTTGTTGTGELFF.

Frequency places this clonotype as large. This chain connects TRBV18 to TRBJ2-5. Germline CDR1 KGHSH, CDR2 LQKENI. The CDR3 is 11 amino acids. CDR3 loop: CASSPQETQYF.

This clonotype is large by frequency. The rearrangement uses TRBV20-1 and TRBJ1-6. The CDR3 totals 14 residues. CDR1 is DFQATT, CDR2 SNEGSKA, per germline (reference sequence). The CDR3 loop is CSASTLSYNSPLHF.

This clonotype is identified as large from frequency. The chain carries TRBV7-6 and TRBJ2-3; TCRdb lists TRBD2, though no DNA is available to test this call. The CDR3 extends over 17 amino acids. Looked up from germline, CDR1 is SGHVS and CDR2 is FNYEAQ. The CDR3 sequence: CASSFLAGEVGADTQYF.

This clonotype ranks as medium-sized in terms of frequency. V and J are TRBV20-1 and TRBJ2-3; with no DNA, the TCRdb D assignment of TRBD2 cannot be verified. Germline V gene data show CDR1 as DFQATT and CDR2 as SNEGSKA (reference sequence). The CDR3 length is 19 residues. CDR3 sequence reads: CSANRPKTSGGRWGDTQYF.

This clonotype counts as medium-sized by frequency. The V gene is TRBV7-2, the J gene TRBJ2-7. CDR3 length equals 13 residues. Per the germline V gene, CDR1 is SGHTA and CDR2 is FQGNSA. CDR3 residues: CASNLQQSYEQYF.

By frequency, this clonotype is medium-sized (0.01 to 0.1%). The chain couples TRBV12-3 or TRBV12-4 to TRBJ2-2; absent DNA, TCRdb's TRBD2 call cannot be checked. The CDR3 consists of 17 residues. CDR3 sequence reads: CASSLFVIAGNTGELFF.

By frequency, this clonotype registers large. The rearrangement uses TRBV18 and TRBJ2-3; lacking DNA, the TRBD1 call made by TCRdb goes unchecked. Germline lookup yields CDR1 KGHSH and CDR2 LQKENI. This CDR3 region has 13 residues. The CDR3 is CASSLTGPDTQYF.

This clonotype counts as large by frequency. The CDR3 region is CASKEGPGGPIEQFF. The chain recombines TRBV21-1 with TRBJ2-1; the D gene TCRdb calls, TRBD1, cannot be checked with no DNA. TRBV21-1 has pseudogene status. This CDR3 region has 15 residues.

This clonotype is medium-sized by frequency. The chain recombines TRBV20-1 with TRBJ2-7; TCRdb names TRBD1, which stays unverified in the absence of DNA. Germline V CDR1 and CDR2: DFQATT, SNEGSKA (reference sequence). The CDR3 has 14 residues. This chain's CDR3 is CSARTGTGGREQYF.

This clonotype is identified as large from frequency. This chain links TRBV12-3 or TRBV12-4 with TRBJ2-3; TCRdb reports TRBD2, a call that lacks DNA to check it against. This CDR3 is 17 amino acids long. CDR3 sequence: CASSSGLAGGLADTQYF.

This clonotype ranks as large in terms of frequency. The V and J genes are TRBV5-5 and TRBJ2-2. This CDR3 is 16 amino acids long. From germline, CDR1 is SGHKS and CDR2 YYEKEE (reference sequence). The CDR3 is CASRQKETGNTGELFF.

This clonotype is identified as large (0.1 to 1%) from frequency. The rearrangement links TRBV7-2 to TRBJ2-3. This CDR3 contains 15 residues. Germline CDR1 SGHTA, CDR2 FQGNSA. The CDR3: CASSLAWGSTDTQYF.

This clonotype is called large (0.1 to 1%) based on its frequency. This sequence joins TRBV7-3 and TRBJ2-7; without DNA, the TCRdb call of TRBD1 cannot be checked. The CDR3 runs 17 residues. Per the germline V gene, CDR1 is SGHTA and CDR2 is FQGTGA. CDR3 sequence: CASSLEAWDRGLYEQYF.

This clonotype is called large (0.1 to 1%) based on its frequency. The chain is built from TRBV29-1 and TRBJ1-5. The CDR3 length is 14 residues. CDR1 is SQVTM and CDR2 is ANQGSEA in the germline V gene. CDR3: CSVSRGPRNQPQHF.

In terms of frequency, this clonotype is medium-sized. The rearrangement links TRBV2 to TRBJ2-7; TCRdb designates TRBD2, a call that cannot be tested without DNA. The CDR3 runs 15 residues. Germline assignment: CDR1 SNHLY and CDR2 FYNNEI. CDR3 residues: CASRNQAGGPHEQYF.

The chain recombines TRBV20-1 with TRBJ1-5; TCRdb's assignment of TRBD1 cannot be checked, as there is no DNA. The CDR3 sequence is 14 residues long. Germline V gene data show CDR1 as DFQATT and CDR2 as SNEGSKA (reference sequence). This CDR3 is CSAYAGESNQPQHF.

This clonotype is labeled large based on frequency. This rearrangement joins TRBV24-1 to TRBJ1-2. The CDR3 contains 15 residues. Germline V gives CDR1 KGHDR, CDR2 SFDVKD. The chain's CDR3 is CATSDAGRKDYGYTF.

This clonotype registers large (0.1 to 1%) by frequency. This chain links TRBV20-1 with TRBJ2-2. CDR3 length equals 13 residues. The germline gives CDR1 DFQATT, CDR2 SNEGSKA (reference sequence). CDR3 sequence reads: CSARDPTGGELFF.

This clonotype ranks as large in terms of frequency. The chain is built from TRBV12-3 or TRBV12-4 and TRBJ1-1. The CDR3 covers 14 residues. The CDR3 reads CASSFADRNTEAFF.

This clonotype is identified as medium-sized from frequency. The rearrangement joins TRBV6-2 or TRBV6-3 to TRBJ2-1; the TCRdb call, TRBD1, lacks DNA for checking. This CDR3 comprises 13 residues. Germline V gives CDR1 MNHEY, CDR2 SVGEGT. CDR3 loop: CASGDRENNEQFF.

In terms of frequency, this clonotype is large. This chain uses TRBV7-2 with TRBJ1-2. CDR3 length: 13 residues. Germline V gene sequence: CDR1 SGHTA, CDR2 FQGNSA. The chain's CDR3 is CASSLQDARGYTF.

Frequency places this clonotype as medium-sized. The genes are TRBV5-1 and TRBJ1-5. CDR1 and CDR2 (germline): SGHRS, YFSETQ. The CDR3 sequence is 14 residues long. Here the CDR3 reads CASSLESGDQPQHF.